Presented here are 22 T cell receptor beta chains from one specimen sequenced in a study of OX40 agonist ivuxolimab in advanced cancers. Here immunoSEQ multiplex PCR was the method, and the copy in TCRdb shows in-frame clones only, minus some. The sample carries approximately 33,000 clones, approximately 90% recorded once. The specimen comprised CD4+ or CD8+ T cells sorted from blood, sampled in a trial of the OX40 agonist ivuxolimab. The receptor source for this set is an adult with an advanced solid tumor such as melanoma, head and neck, liver or kidney cancer.

The chain recombines TRBV9 with TRBJ2-5; D may be TRBD1 (5 bases). The V and J ends lost 4 bases and 0 bases respectively, with 10 bases between them. From germline, CDR1 is SGDLS and CDR2 YYNGEE. The CDR3 spans 14 residues. In DNA form, the CDR3 reads TGTGCCAGCAGCCGGCAGGGATACCAAGAGACCCAGTACTTC. It is translated as CASSRQGYQETQYF.

The rearrangement uses TRBV11-1 and TRBJ2-1; TRBD1 matches 10 bases. Germline CDR1 SGHAT, CDR2 FQDESV (reference sequence). The length of the CDR3 is 16 residues. V gave up 2 bases and J gave up 6 bases; unmatched junction bases: 7. CDR3 sequence: CASSLFGTGVGNEQFF. The CDR3 DNA reads TGTGCCAGCAGCTTATTTGGGACAGGGGTTGGCAATGAGCAGTTCTTC.

This rearrangement joins TRBV6-1 to TRBJ1-5, with 9 bases aligning to TRBD1. CDR3 length: 15 amino acids. Germline loops: CDR1 MNHNS, CDR2 SASEGT. Trimming at V came to 5 bases and at J to 6 bases, leaving 8 bases not matched to a gene. In DNA, the CDR3 is TGTGCCAGCAGTCCCCTTAGACAGGGGGGTCAGCCCCAGCATTTT. Translated, it gives CASSPLRQGGQPQHF.

V gene TRBV19 combines with J gene TRBJ2-2, with TRBD2 matching 7 bases. Trimming removed 6 bases from V and 3 bases from J; junction bases left unmatched: 4. CDR1 is LNHDA and CDR2 is SQIVND in the germline V gene (reference sequence). The CDR3 is 14 residues long. CDR3 nucleotide sequence: TGTGCCAGTAGAGTGGGACTATACACCGGGGAGCTGTTTTTT. It translates to CASRVGLYTGELFF.

This clone turned up a few times. The genes are TRBV7-9 and TRBJ2-3, with D possibly being TRBD2 (6 bases). There are 15 residues in the CDR3. Germline V lookup: CDR1 SEHNR, CDR2 FQNEAQ (reference sequence). With 2 bases removed from V and 3 bases from J, the gap between germline ends came to 12 bases. CDR3 amino acids: CASSLSEGRTDTQYF. CDR3 nucleotide sequence: TGTGCCAGCAGCTTATCGGAGGGGAGGACAGATACGCAGTATTTT.

The gene calls are TRBV5-4 and TRBJ1-2, with unresolved D. V lost 2 bases and J lost 5, with 10 bases in between. This CDR3 has 13 residues. Germline V gene lookup returns CDR1 SGHNT and CDR2 YYREEE (reference sequence). CDR3 residues: CASSLSGTYGYTF. CDR3 nucleotide sequence: TGTGCCAGCAGCTTAAGCGGAACGTATGGCTACACCTTC.

The chain links TRBV7-9 to TRBJ2-7; no clear D gene. Germline V gene data show CDR1 as SEHNR and CDR2 as FQNEAQ (reference sequence). The germline V and J ends were trimmed by 4 bases and 3 bases, with 16 bases remaining between them. The CDR3 contains 15 residues. In DNA, the CDR3 is TGTGCCAGCAGCTCTCCGCTCCATCGACACTACGAGCAGTACTTC. This codes for CASSSPLHRHYEQYF.

The chain has TRBV6-4 and TRBJ2-7; TRBD2 aligns across 11 bases. V was pared by 0 bases and J by 12 bases, with 4 bases of the junction left unmatched. Germline V gene sequence: CDR1 MRHNA, CDR2 SNTAGT. This CDR3 comprises 13 residues. CDR3 region: CASSDSASGGLYF. CDR3 coding DNA: TGTGCCAGCAGTGACTCGGCTAGCGGGGGGCTGTACTTC.

The J gene is TRBJ1-4, the V gene TRBV4-1, with D hard to call. Trimming shortened V by 0 bases and J by 6 bases, and 14 bases separated the two germline ends. This CDR3 has 16 amino acids. In germline, CDR1 is MGHRA, CDR2 YSYEKL. As DNA, the CDR3 is TGCGCCAGCAGCCAAGATGAACTCAGTTCGGATGAAAAACTGTTTTTT. This translates into CASSQDELSSDEKLFF.

This chain connects TRBV25-1 to TRBJ1-1, with D unresolved. This CDR3 is 13 amino acids long. CDR1 and CDR2 (germline): MGHDK, SYGVNS. Trimming removed 3 bases at V and 2 bases at J, with 7 bases between. This chain's CDR3 is CASSESLNTEAFF. CDR3 nucleotide sequence: TGTGCCAGCAGTGAGTCCCTTAACACTGAAGCTTTCTTT.

The chain employs TRBV5-4 and TRBJ2-7; D ambiguous. This CDR3 comprises 15 residues. Germline values: CDR1 SGHNT, CDR2 YYREEE (reference sequence). The V end lost 2 bases, the J end lost 3 bases, and 15 bases lay between the germline ends. The CDR3 loop reads CASSFTDRSYYEQYF. The CDR3 DNA reads as TGTGCCAGCAGCTTCACGGACCGATCCTACTACGAGCAGTACTTC. Full variable domain (rest looked up from reference TRBV5-4 and TRBJ2-7): ETGVTQSPTHLIKTRGQQVTLRCSSQSGHNTVSWYQQALGQGPQFIFQYYREEENGRGNFPPRFSGLQFPNYSSELNVNALELDDSALYLCASSFTDRSYYEQYFGPGTRLTVT.

The chain uses TRBV6-5 and TRBJ2-5; 14 positions agree with TRBD2. The CDR3 is 14 amino acids. Germline lookup yields CDR1 MNHEY and CDR2 SVGAGI. With V trimmed by 2 bases and J by 11 bases, 4 bases remained unmatched. The CDR3 sequence: CASSYPGLAGEQYF. In DNA form, the CDR3 reads TGTGCCAGCAGTTACCCGGGACTAGCGGGGGAGCAGTACTTC.

This clone was detected only once. The genes are TRBV5-6 and TRBJ2-7; TRBD1 is a possible D gene (6 bases). CDR3 length: 15 amino acids. The germline gives CDR1 SGHDT, CDR2 YYEEEE. V was pared by 3 bases and J by 3 bases, with 16 bases between. The CDR3 DNA is TGTGCCAGCAGCTCTTCAGGGGAGAGGTACTACGAGCAGTACTTC. Its protein is CASSSSGERYYEQYF.

V and J are TRBV6-1 and TRBJ1-5; D is unresolved. Germline V gene lookup returns CDR1 MNHNS and CDR2 SASEGT. V lost 3 bases to trimming and J lost 3 bases, with 12 bases between them. There are 15 residues in the CDR3. CDR3 nucleotide sequence: TGTGCCAGCAGTGATTTTGGTAGGACCAATCAGCCCCAGCATTTT. Translating it yields CASSDFGRTNQPQHF.

J is TRBJ2-1 and V is TRBV7-4, with TRBD2 identical over 13 bases. Germline CDR1 and CDR2: SGHVT and SQSDAQ. The CDR3 totals 17 residues. The V segment lost 5 bases and the J segment 8 bases; nucleotides outside the gene matches: 12. The CDR3: CASSLKRTSGSIYEQFF. As DNA, the CDR3 is TGTGCCAGCAGCCTTAAGAGGACTAGCGGGAGCATCTATGAGCAGTTCTTC.

This chain links TRBV11-3 with TRBJ2-1; a possible D gene is TRBD1 (5 bases). This CDR3 contains 14 residues. Trimming left V 2 bases short and J 4 bases short, with 9 bases between. The germline V gene has CDR1 SGHNT and CDR2 YENEEA. CDR3 protein: CASSLSAGYNEQFF. CDR3 sequence (DNA): TGTGCCAGCAGCTTATCCGCAGGGTACAATGAGCAGTTCTTC.

The chain employs TRBV6-1 and TRBJ2-1, with 8 bases that match TRBD1. Germline V gene lookup returns CDR1 MNHNS and CDR2 SASEGT. The CDR3 spans 15 residues. V lost 5 bases, J lost 0 bases, and 3 bases stayed unmatched. This CDR3 is CASSWGQASYNEQFF. The CDR3 DNA reads as TGTGCCAGCAGTTGGGGACAGGCCTCCTACAATGAGCAGTTCTTC.

This chain uses TRBV28 with TRBJ1-1, with D maybe TRBD1 (6 bases). CDR3 length: 13 residues. The V and J ends lost 3 bases and 11 bases respectively, with 16 bases between them. Per the germline V gene, CDR1 is MDHEN and CDR2 is SYDVKM. The CDR3 coding sequence is TGTGCCAGCAGTTTGGGCCATACAGGGTGCGCTTTCTTT. This gives the protein CASSLGHTGCAFF.

The V and J genes are TRBV27 and TRBJ2-7; the D gene is possibly TRBD1 (5 bases). CDR1 is MNHEY, CDR2 SMNVEV, per germline (reference sequence). V shed 3 bases and J shed 2 bases, with 8 bases lying between them. There are 13 residues in the CDR3. CDR3 region: CASSLTETYEQYF. Here the CDR3 DNA reads TGTGCCAGCAGTTTGACAGAAACCTACGAGCAGTACTTC.

The sample holds a few counts of this clone. The rearrangement uses TRBV4-2 and TRBJ2-5; 8 bases line up with TRBD2. The V gene end was trimmed by 1 base and the J gene end by 1 base; junction bases not matched to a gene: 2. Germline values: CDR1 LGHNA, CDR2 YNFKEQ. The CDR3 spans 15 residues. The CDR3 region has the DNA TGTGCCAGCAGCCAAGCACGGGAGGGCCAAGAGACCCAGTACTTC. It codes for CASSQAREGQETQYF.

The chain uses TRBV28 and TRBJ1-1; possible D gene TRBD1, 5 bases. The V and J ends lost 10 bases and 1 base respectively, with 13 bases between them. The germline CDR1 and CDR2 sequences are MDHEN and SYDVKM. The CDR3 length is 13 residues. CDR3 residues: CAIWGRTNTEAFF. The CDR3 DNA reads as TGTGCCATCTGGGGACGGACGAACACTGAAGCTTTCTTT.

The chain carries TRBV28 and TRBJ2-7; 7 bases fit TRBD2. The CDR3 totals 15 residues. V gave up 3 bases and J gave up 3 bases; unmatched junction bases: 8. Germline lookup yields CDR1 MDHEN and CDR2 SYDVKM. The chain's CDR3 is CASSFIRDYLYEQYF. The CDR3 nucleotides are TGTGCCAGCAGTTTTATACGGGACTACCTCTACGAGCAGTACTTC. The full variable domain, completed using reference TRBV28 and TRBJ2-7, is DVKVTQSSRYLVKRTGEKVFLECVQDMDHENMFWYRQDPGLGLRLIYFSYDVKMKEKGDIPEGYSVSREKKERFSLILESASTNQTSMYLCASSFIRDYLYEQYFGPGTRLTVT.